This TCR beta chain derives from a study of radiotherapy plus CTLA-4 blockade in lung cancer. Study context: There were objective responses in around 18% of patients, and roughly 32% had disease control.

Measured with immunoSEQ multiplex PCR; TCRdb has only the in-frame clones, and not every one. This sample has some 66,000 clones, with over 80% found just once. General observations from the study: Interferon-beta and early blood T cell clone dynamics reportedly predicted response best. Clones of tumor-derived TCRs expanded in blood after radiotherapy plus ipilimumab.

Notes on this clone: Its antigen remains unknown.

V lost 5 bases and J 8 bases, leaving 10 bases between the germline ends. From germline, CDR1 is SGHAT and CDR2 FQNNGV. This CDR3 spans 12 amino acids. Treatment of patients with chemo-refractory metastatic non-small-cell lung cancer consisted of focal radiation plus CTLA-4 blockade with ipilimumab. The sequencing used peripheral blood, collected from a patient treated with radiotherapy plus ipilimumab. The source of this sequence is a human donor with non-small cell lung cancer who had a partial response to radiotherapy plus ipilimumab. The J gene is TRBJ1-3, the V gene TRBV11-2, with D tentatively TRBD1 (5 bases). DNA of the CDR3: TGTGCCAGCAGCGAGTCGGGGGACACCATATATTTT. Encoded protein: CASSESGDTIYF.